A single sample is the source of the 32 T cell receptor beta chains below, sequenced in a study of control samples from healthy donors and cancer patients. Sequencing used immunoSEQ multiplex PCR; TCRdb keeps in-frame clones, though not all of them. The repertoire holds fewer than 200,000 clones, with around 90% as singletons. The source material was blood. Receptors were obtained from a woman aged 45 to 65 in good health.

The V call is TRBV19, the J call TRBJ1-5; no clear D. Germline V gene sequence: CDR1 LNHDA, CDR2 SQIVND (reference sequence). V lost 7 bases, J lost 0 bases, and 10 bases lay in between. The CDR3 length is 14 residues. CDR3 region: CASTLTVSNQPQHF. CDR3 coding DNA: TGTGCCAGTACCCTAACCGTTAGCAATCAGCCCCAGCATTTT.

The V gene is TRBV9, the J gene TRBJ1-6; D gene uncertain. V dropped 3 bases and J dropped 7 bases, with 14 bases sitting between them. Germline V gene lookup returns CDR1 SGDLS and CDR2 YYNGEE. The CDR3 totals 15 residues. This CDR3 reads CASSARPGKNSPLHF. CDR3 in DNA: TGTGCCAGCAGCGCCCGGCCGGGGAAAAATTCACCCCTCCACTTT. The variable domain in full, completed from reference TRBV9 and TRBJ1-6, reads DSGVTQTPKHLITATGQRVTLRCSPRSGDLSVYWYQQSLDQGLQFLIQYYNGEERAKGNILERFSAQQFPDLHSELNLSSLELGDSALYFCASSARPGKNSPLHFGNGTRLTVT.

The CDR3: CASSMAGADTQYF. CDR3 DNA sequence: TGTGCCAGCAGCATGGCAGGGGCAGATACGCAGTATTTT. V is TRBV7-7 and J is TRBJ2-3; possibly TRBD1 for D (6 bases). Germline-derived CDR1 and CDR2 are SSHAT and FNYEAQ (reference sequence). Between the trimmed V and J ends, which lost 5 bases and 4 bases, there was a span of 10 bases. The CDR3 spans 13 residues.

The gene calls are TRBV30 and TRBJ1-2; D gene unclear. Trimming removed 1 base at V and 9 bases at J, with 15 bases between. CDR1 and CDR2 from the germline V gene are GTSNPN and SVGIG (reference sequence). The CDR3 runs 13 residues. Here the CDR3 DNA reads TGTGCCTGGAGTGGCGGCTTGGGGATGAGCTACACCTTC. It specifies CAWSGGLGMSYTF.

The chain recombines TRBV10-3 with TRBJ1-1; 7 nucleotides agree with TRBD1. Trimming cost V 10 bases and J 11 bases; bases outside gene matches: 25. The length of the CDR3 is 16 residues. Germline assignment: CDR1 ENHRY and CDR2 SYGVKD. The CDR3 DNA reads as TGTGCCACCAAAGCGAAGGGGGCATCGAAGGTCCTGGCCGCTTTCTTT. Amino acid sequence: CATKAKGASKVLAAFF.

The chain combines TRBV9 with TRBJ2-2; possible D gene TRBD2, 6 bases. The CDR3 is 15 residues long. V lost 2 bases and J 6 bases, leaving 14 bases between the germline ends. Germline CDR1 is SGDLS and CDR2 is YYNGEE. CDR3: CASSVRDSGSGELFF. The CDR3, as DNA: TGTGCCAGCAGCGTCCGGGACTCCGGGTCCGGGGAGCTGTTTTTT.

The chain has TRBV9 and TRBJ2-3, with no clear D. In germline, CDR1 is SGDLS, CDR2 YYNGEE. The CDR3 is 16 amino acids. Trimming removed 0 bases from V and 0 bases from J, with 11 bases in between. The CDR3 DNA follows: TGTGCCAGCAGCGTAGCAGCCGGGCTCAGCACAGATACGCAGTATTTT. Translated: CASSVAAGLSTDTQYF.

The chain links TRBV12-3 or TRBV12-4 to TRBJ1-3; D uncertain. The CDR3 consists of 11 residues. Trimming cost V 7 bases and J 5 bases, with 6 bases left between them. The CDR3 sequence: CASTSRNTIYF. CDR3 sequence (DNA): TGTGCCAGCACCTCCCGAAACACCATATATTTT.

Only a few counts were recorded for this clone. The chain has TRBV3-1 (or the pseudogene TRBV3-2) and TRBJ2-3, with D possibly TRBD2 on 7 matching bases. The CDR3 length is 15 residues. Germline V CDR1 and CDR2: LGHDT, YNNKEL (reference sequence). Trimming took off 4 bases at V and 6 bases at J, with 17 bases between the two ends. CDR3 amino acids: CASSPLGRGGDTQYF. The CDR3 nucleotides are TGTGCCAGCAGCCCCCTGGGCAGGGGAGGGGATACGCAGTATTTT.

The gene calls are TRBV5-1 and TRBJ2-6, with D unresolved. The germline V gene has CDR1 SGHRS and CDR2 YFSETQ. Trimming removed 2 bases from V and 2 bases from J, with 2 bases in between. This CDR3 has 13 residues. CDR3 amino acids: CASSLTGANVLTF. The CDR3 coding sequence is TGCGCCAGCAGCTTAACTGGGGCCAACGTCCTGACTTTC.

The chain carries TRBV5-4 and TRBJ2-5; 9 bases line up with TRBD2. Germline loops: CDR1 SGHNT, CDR2 YYREEE (reference sequence). The CDR3 consists of 16 residues. V trimming: 4 bases; J trimming: 3 bases; junction bases outside the gene matches: 10. The DNA of the CDR3 is TGTGCCAGCAGCCAAGACGGCGGGAGGGTTAAAGAGACCCAGTACTTC. It codes for CASSQDGGRVKETQYF.

The chain is built from TRBV7-2 and TRBJ2-5; D unresolved. This CDR3 spans 15 amino acids. With 0 bases removed from V and 5 bases from J, the gap between germline ends came to 13 bases. Germline CDR1 SGHTA, CDR2 FQGNSA. The DNA for the CDR3 is TGTGCCAGCAGCTTAGCGCTCTCCCGGGTGGAGACCCAGTACTTC. It specifies CASSLALSRVETQYF.

The chain employs TRBV12-5 and TRBJ2-5; 8 nucleotides align to TRBD2. CDR3 length equals 14 residues. V was pared by 1 base and J by 6 bases, with 4 bases of the junction left unmatched. Germline V CDR1 and CDR2: LGHNT, FRNRAP. The CDR3 here is CASGLGLAGQTQYF. CDR3 sequence (DNA): TGTGCTAGTGGTTTGGGGCTAGCGGGCCAGACCCAGTACTTC.

This clone was counted once. CDR3: CAIRGQGGTEAFF. Written as DNA, the CDR3 is TGTGCCATCAGGGGACAGGGGGGGACTGAAGCTTTCTTT. The genes are TRBV10-3 and TRBJ1-1; 11 bases agree with TRBD1. With 6 bases clipped from V and 5 bases from J, the junction kept 2 bases outside the gene matches. The CDR3 is 13 residues long. Germline V gives CDR1 ENHRY, CDR2 SYGVKD.

CDR3 bases: TGTGCCAGTGCACCGGGACACCATAATGAAAAACTGTTTTTT. Amino acids: CASAPGHHNEKLFF. The chain has TRBV27 and TRBJ1-4; possible D gene TRBD1, 6 bases. The germline CDR1 and CDR2 sequences are MNHEY and SMNVEV (reference sequence). There are 14 residues in the CDR3. The ends were cut back, 9 bases at V and 4 bases at J, with 15 bases in the middle.

Comments on this clone: Additional DNA sequences in this sample encode the identical CDR3. This rearrangement joins TRBV7-2 to TRBJ2-7; TRBD1 agrees at 8 bases. The length of the CDR3 is 15 residues. Germline values: CDR1 SGHTA, CDR2 FQGNSA. Trimming at V came to 1 base and at J to 2 bases, leaving 4 bases not matched to a gene. DNA for the CDR3: TGTGCCAGCAGCTTAGGCGCAGGGGGCCCCTACGAGCAGTACTTC. It encodes CASSLGAGGPYEQYF.

V and J are TRBV28 and TRBJ1-2; D is unresolved. V gave up 6 bases and J gave up 8 bases, with 25 bases separating them. CDR1 MDHEN and CDR2 SYDVKM come from the germline V gene. This CDR3 has 16 residues. The CDR3 spells CASSSPQGSVTRGYTF. The CDR3 bases are TGTGCCAGCAGCTCGCCCCAAGGTAGTGTGACTAGGGGCTACACCTTC.

In its sample, this clone was seen a few times. The chain joins TRBV6-5 to TRBJ1-2; D gene uncertain. The CDR3 contains 13 residues. The ends were cut back, 6 bases at V and 3 bases at J, with 11 bases in the middle. Looked up from germline, CDR1 is MNHEY and CDR2 is SVGAGI. CDR3 DNA sequence: TGTGCCAGCAGCGATCGGCCTGACTATGGCTACACCTTC. Translating it yields CASSDRPDYGYTF.

The chain employs TRBV6-5 and TRBJ1-6; D perhaps matches TRBD1 (6 bases). Germline CDR1 and CDR2: MNHEY and SVGAGI. Trimming left V 7 bases short and J 6 bases short, with 10 bases between. The CDR3 is made up of 13 amino acids. Here the CDR3 reads CASNQGSNSPLHF. CDR3 bases: TGTGCCAGCAACCAGGGGTCTAATTCACCCCTCCACTTT.

The gene calls are TRBV20-1 and TRBJ2-3, with D possibly being TRBD2 (5 bases). Trimming took off 3 bases at V and 11 bases at J, with 9 bases between the two ends. Germline assignment: CDR1 DFQATT and CDR2 SNEGSKA (reference sequence). The CDR3 is 10 amino acids. The chain's CDR3 is CSASSGVQYF. The CDR3 bases are TGCAGTGCTAGTTCCGGGGTGCAGTATTTT.

This chain joins TRBV6-2 or TRBV6-3 and TRBJ1-1, with a weak D call TRBD1 (5 bases). This CDR3 has 14 amino acids. Trimming removed 4 bases from V and 8 bases from J, with 17 bases in between. Germline V CDR1 and CDR2: MNHEY, SVGEGT. In DNA form, the CDR3 reads TGTGCCAGCAGTTCCCCTTATAGGGGCGAAGAAGCTTTCTTT. It encodes CASSSPYRGEEAFF.

The rearrangement joins TRBV28 to TRBJ2-2, with a tentative D call TRBD1 (6 bases). Germline CDR1 MDHEN, CDR2 SYDVKM. This CDR3 is 14 amino acids long. Trimming pared 5 bases from V and 8 bases from J, leaving 15 bases between. The CDR3 coding sequence is TGTGCCAGCAGTCCACGGACAGAACCAGGGGAGCTGTTTTTT. Its protein product is CASSPRTEPGELFF.

V gene TRBV19 combines with J gene TRBJ1-1; D gene unclear. Germline V gene data show CDR1 as LNHDA and CDR2 as SQIVND (reference sequence). CDR3 length: 14 amino acids. The germline V and J ends were trimmed by 3 bases and 0 bases, with 8 bases remaining between them. CDR3 region: CASSMSVLNTEAFF. DNA for the CDR3: TGTGCCAGTAGTATGTCCGTATTGAACACTGAAGCTTTCTTT.

Comment on this clone: The same CDR3 can be traced to other DNA sequences in this sample. The chain employs TRBV7-3 and TRBJ1-1; 7 bases match TRBD1. J lost 6 bases, V lost 5 bases, and 6 bases had no gene match. This CDR3 region has 13 residues. Looked up from germline, CDR1 is SGHTA and CDR2 is FQGTGA. CDR3 DNA: TGTGCCAGCAGCCTCGACAGGGTTGCTGAAGCTTTCTTT. It encodes CASSLDRVAEAFF.

There are a few counts of this clone. V gene TRBV5-1 combines with J gene TRBJ2-3; D is possibly TRBD2 (5 bases). Germline CDR1 SGHRS, CDR2 YFSETQ. The length of the CDR3 is 15 residues. The V end lost 4 bases, the J end lost 4 bases, and 16 bases lay between the germline ends. The CDR3 DNA reads TGCGCCAGCAGCCCCATTTTTGAGGGAGCAGATACGCAGTATTTT. Residues: CASSPIFEGADTQYF.

This chain connects TRBV15 to TRBJ2-7; possibly TRBD2 for D (6 bases). The germline CDR1 and CDR2 sequences are LNHNV and YYDKDF (reference sequence). The V end lost 1 base, the J end lost 2 bases, and 9 bases lay between the germline ends. The CDR3 is 14 amino acids. DNA for the CDR3: TGTGCCACCAGCAGAGGGGGGGAAACCTACGAGCAGTACTTC. As protein: CATSRGGETYEQYF.

The chain links TRBV15 to TRBJ1-3, with D perhaps matching TRBD1 (6 bases). Germline V gene data show CDR1 as LNHNV and CDR2 as YYDKDF (reference sequence). CDR3 length equals 17 residues. V was trimmed by 2 bases and J by 4 bases, leaving 18 bases between them. CDR3 loop: CATSRFPPGEVGNTIYF. CDR3 nucleotide sequence: TGTGCCACCAGCAGATTCCCACCAGGGGAGGTCGGAAACACCATATATTTT.

This rearrangement joins TRBV9 to TRBJ1-1; D is possibly TRBD1 (5 bases). This CDR3 spans 15 amino acids. Trimming took 3 bases from V and 1 from J, leaving 13 bases between them. CDR1 is SGDLS and CDR2 is YYNGEE in the germline V gene. In DNA form, the CDR3 reads TGTGCCAGCAGCGGCACCCCCGGGACGAACACTGAAGCTTTCTTT. Translating it yields CASSGTPGTNTEAFF.

The J gene is TRBJ1-1, the V gene TRBV6-6, with D maybe TRBD1 (5 bases). Per germline, CDR1 MNHNY and CDR2 SVGAGI (reference sequence). Trimming left V 5 bases short and J 4 bases short, with 14 bases between. This CDR3 is 14 amino acids long. CDR3 amino acids: CASSGRDLGTEAFF. The CDR3 DNA reads as TGTGCCAGCAGTGGGAGGGACCTGGGCACTGAAGCTTTCTTT.

This chain uses TRBV11-2 with TRBJ2-7, with TRBD2 identical over 8 bases. Per the germline V gene, CDR1 is SGHAT and CDR2 is FQNNGV. Trimming at V came to 5 bases and at J to 5 bases, leaving 11 bases not matched to a gene. The CDR3 extends over 15 amino acids. The CDR3 spells CASSQQSGRYHEQYF. CDR3 bases: TGTGCCAGCAGCCAACAGAGCGGGAGATACCACGAGCAGTACTTC.

The rearrangement joins TRBV2 to TRBJ2-3; weak D call: TRBD2 (6 bases). This CDR3 comprises 15 residues. V lost 4 bases, J lost 3 bases, and 14 bases lay in between. Germline-derived CDR1 and CDR2 are SNHLY and FYNNEI. CDR3 amino acids: CASSVGRDATDTQYF. Here the CDR3 DNA reads TGTGCCAGCAGTGTGGGGCGGGATGCTACAGATACGCAGTATTTT.

The chain links TRBV21-1 to TRBJ2-2; TRBD2, the table's D call, was not compared with the DNA. TRBV21-1 is a pseudogene segment. CDR3 length: 15 residues. CDR3 coding DNA: TGTGCCAGCAGCAATGACGATCACAAACACCGGGGAGCTGTTTTT. It codes for CASSNDDHKHRGAVF.